The rows below give T cell receptor beta chains drawn from one sample of a study of blood T cells in healthy people across ages. TCRdb ran MiXCR on the 5' RACE reads and lists one entry per CDR3 protein. The sample yields more than 800,000 distinct CDR3 sequences, less than 35% seen once. Sequenced material: blood. These receptors were obtained from a woman older than 75 in good health. CDR3s leave out the opening cysteine and the closing phenylalanine or tryptophan. Fields, in order: J gene, CDR3 length, V gene, CDR3 protein.

J gene: TRBJ2-7
CDR3 length: 14
V gene: TRBV7-2
CDR3 protein: ASSLIGEPSSYEQY

J gene: TRBJ2-1
CDR3 length: 15
V gene: TRBV3-1
CDR3 protein: ASSQDGLAGTYNEQF

J gene: TRBJ2-3
CDR3 length: 12
V gene: TRBV5-1
CDR3 protein: ASSLMSGADTQY

J gene: TRBJ2-5
CDR3 length: 14
V gene: TRBV20-1
CDR3 protein: SARGPSGTIQETQY

J gene: TRBJ2-2
CDR3 length: 14
V gene: TRBV4-3
CDR3 protein: ASSQALTGKAGELF

J gene: TRBJ1-4
CDR3 length: 11
V gene: TRBV5-1
CDR3 protein: ASSFGTDEKLF

J gene: TRBJ1-5
CDR3 length: 14
V gene: TRBV2
CDR3 protein: ASRQNGGIGNQPQH

J gene: TRBJ2-1
CDR3 length: 13
V gene: TRBV4-2
CDR3 protein: ASSQEGRLAPEQF

J gene: TRBJ2-3
CDR3 length: 10
V gene: TRBV2
CDR3 protein: ASSMSMDTQY

J gene: TRBJ1-6
CDR3 length: 13
V gene: TRBV18
CDR3 protein: ASSLTTGWDSPLH

J gene: TRBJ2-3
CDR3 length: 12
V gene: TRBV3-1
CDR3 protein: ASSLRGHTDTQY

J gene: .
CDR3 length: 11
V gene: TRBV2
CDR3 protein: ASSLPASNEQY

J gene: TRBJ1-2
CDR3 length: 10
V gene: TRBV12-3/TRBV12-4
CDR3 protein: ASSADTYGYT

J gene: TRBJ2-7
CDR3 length: 12
V gene: TRBV28
CDR3 protein: ANRRRDRVAEQY

J gene: TRBJ2-1
CDR3 length: 14
V gene: TRBV9
CDR3 protein: ASSIYHRSSYNEQF

J gene: TRBJ1-2
CDR3 length: 10
V gene: TRBV27
CDR3 protein: ASRGQADGYT

J gene: TRBJ1-5
CDR3 length: 14
V gene: TRBV28
CDR3 protein: ASSRYRQLSNQPQH